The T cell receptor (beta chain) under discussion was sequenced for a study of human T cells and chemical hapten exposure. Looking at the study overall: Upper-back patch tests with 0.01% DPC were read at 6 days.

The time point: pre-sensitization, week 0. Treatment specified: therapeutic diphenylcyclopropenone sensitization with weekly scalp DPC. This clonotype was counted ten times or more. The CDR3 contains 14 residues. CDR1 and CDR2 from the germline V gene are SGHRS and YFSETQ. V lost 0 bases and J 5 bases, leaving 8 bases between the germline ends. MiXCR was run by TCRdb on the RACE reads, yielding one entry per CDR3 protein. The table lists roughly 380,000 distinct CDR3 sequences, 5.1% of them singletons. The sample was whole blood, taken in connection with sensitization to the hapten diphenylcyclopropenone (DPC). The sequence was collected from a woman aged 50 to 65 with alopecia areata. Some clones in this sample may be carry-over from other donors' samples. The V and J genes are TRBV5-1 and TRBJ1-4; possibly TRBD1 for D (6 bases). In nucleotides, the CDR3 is TGCGCCAGCAGCTTGGCCAGGGGAAATGAAAAACTGTTTTTT. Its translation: CASSLARGNEKLFF.